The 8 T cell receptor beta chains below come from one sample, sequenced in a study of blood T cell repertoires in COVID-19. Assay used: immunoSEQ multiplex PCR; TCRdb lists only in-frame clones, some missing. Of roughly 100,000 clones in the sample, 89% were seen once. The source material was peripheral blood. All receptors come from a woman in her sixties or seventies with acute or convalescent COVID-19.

The CDR3 is CASSLGVLITGNEQFF. For the CDR3, the DNA is TGTGCCAGCAGCTTAGGGGTCCTCATTACGGGCAATGAGCAGTTCTTC. V usage is TRBV5-5 and J usage is TRBJ2-1; D is possibly TRBD1 (5 bases). V was pared by 2 bases and J by 6 bases, with 18 bases between. The CDR3 has 16 residues. From germline, CDR1 is SGHKS and CDR2 YYEKEE (reference sequence).

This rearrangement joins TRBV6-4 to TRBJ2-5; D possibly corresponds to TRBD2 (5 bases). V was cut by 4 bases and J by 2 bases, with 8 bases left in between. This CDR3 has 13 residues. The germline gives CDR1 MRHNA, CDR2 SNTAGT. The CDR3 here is CASSGTYQETQYF. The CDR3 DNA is TGTGCCAGCAGTGGGACTTATCAAGAGACCCAGTACTTC.

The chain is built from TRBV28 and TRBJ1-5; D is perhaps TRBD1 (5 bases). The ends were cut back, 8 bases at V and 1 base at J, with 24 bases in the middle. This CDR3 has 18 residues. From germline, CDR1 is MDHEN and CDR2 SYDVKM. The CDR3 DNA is TGTGCCAGCCCTCCCTCCTTGGGGGGAGTGGGAAGCAATCAGCCCCAGCATTTT. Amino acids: CASPPSLGGVGSNQPQHF.

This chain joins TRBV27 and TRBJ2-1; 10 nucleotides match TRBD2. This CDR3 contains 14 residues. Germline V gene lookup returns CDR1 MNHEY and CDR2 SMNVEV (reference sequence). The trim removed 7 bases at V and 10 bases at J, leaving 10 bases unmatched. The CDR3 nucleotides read TGTGCCAGCACCCCAGCGGGAGGGCCGGGGGAGCAGTTCTTC. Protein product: CASTPAGGPGEQFF.

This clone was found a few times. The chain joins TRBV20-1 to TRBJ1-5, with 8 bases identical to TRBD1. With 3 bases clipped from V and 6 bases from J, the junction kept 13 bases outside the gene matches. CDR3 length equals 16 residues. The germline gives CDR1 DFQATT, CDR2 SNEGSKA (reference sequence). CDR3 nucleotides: TGCAGTGCTAGTAGGATTCGGACAGGGATAGGTCAGCCCCAGCATTTT. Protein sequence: CSASRIRTGIGQPQHF.

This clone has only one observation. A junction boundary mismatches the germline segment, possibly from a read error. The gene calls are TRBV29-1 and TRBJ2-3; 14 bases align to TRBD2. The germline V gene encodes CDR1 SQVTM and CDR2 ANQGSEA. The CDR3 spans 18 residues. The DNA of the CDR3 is TGCAGCGTCGAAGGGACTAGCGGGAGTTACCCTAGCACAGATACGCAGTATTTT. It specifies CSVEGTSGSYPSTDTQYF.

The CDR3 loop reads CASSLARTGVNEKLFF. The CDR3 nucleotides read TGTGCCAGCAGCTTGGCCCGGACAGGCGTTAATGAAAAACTGTTTTTT. V and J are TRBV5-5 and TRBJ1-4; 7 nucleotides line up with TRBD1. The V gene end was trimmed by 0 bases and the J gene end by 4 bases; junction bases not matched to a gene: 6. CDR1 is SGHKS and CDR2 is YYEKEE in the germline V gene (reference sequence). This CDR3 comprises 16 residues.

CDR3 region: CASSSTAGTGNTIYF. CDR3 in DNA: TGTGCCAGCAGCTCGACCGCAGGAACTGGAAACACCATATATTTT. The V call is TRBV7-9, the J call TRBJ1-3; D call uncertain. CDR1 is SEHNR and CDR2 is FQNEAQ in the germline V gene (reference sequence). V was pared by 4 bases and J by 2 bases, with 12 bases between. The CDR3 sequence is 15 residues long.